This T cell receptor beta chain was documented in a study of radiation and T cells in renal cell carcinoma. This table comes from immunoSEQ multiplex PCR, and its TCRdb copy is limited to in-frame clones, with some not included. This table holds about 130,000 clones, more than 70% found once. Documented time point: baseline pretreatment blood. Treatment noted: 15 Gy SBRT to primary tumor, nephrectomy 4 weeks later. The source is a woman in her forties or fifties with renal cell carcinoma. The starting material was blood, obtained from a patient whose treatment included radiotherapy and nephrectomy.

This chain's CDR3 is CASSRSWGVDGYTF. CDR3 DNA: TGCGCCAGCAGCCGAAGCTGGGGGGTCGATGGCTACACCTTC. The rearrangement joins TRBV4-3 to TRBJ1-2; a possible D gene is TRBD1 (5 bases). Germline CDR1 LGHNA, CDR2 YSLEER. The CDR3 spans 14 residues. V was shortened by 4 bases and J by 6 bases, with 15 bases between the two germline ends.